The T cell receptor beta chain under discussion was sequenced for a study of T cell responses to AZD1222 COVID-19 vaccine. Germline CDR1 DFQATT, CDR2 SNEGSKA (reference sequence). Trimming stripped 3 bases from V and 4 bases from J, with 4 bases between. This CDR3 has 11 residues. Profiled with immunoSEQ multiplex PCR; TCRdb holds only in-frame clones, not every one. This sample carries 95,000 to 100,000 clones, more than 80% of them seen once, and the ten largest clones take about an eighth. This TCR was sampled from an adult in good health. The sample was peripheral blood, taken on day 0 of AZD1222 vaccination. The chain links TRBV20-1 to TRBJ2-1; D gene ambiguous. The chain's CDR3 is CSAREYNEQFF. The CDR3, as DNA: TGCAGTGCTAGGGAATACAATGAGCAGTTCTTC.